One and the same sample provided the 30 T cell receptor beta chains below, sequenced in a study of blood T cell repertoires in COVID-19 (dated by TCRdb to the early 2020s). The library was generated by the immunoSEQ multiplex PCR assay. The table was pulled from immuneACCESS by TCRdb, which kept in-frame rearrangements only. Such tables lose some clones; where checked, under half of the loss comes from unresolved V genes, and the rest has no known cause. The sample contains 270,000 or so clones, approximately 81% of them found a single time. About 3% of the sample goes to the ten largest clones. Sequences were obtained from peripheral blood. These receptors were collected from a young woman with acute or convalescent COVID-19.

The V gene is TRBV16, the J gene TRBJ1-5; the match to TRBD1 covers 7 bases. Germline values: CDR1 KGHSY, CDR2 FQNENV. V was clipped by 3 bases and J by 7 bases; unmatched bases: 9. The CDR3 covers 15 residues. CDR3 DNA sequence: TGTGCCAGCAGCCAGAACACAGGGGCGGGGCAGCCCCAGCATTTT. Translated: CASSQNTGAGQPQHF. Supplemented by reference TRBV16 and TRBJ1-5, the full variable domain reads GEEVAQTPKHLVRGEGQKAKLYCAPIKGHSYVFWYQQVLKNEFKFLISFQNENVFDETGMPKERFSAKCLPNSPCSLEIQATKLEDSAVYFCASSQNTGAGQPQHFGDGTRLSIL.

The chain carries TRBV5-4 and TRBJ1-4; possibly TRBD1 for D (5 bases). CDR1 is SGHNT, CDR2 YYREEE, per germline (reference sequence). The CDR3 consists of 14 residues. V was pared by 4 bases and J by 6 bases, with 13 bases between. The CDR3 sequence: CASSPYGGDEKLFF. The DNA of the CDR3 is TGTGCCAGCAGCCCCTACGGGGGGGATGAAAAACTGTTTTTT.

This chain links TRBV6-6 with TRBJ1-1; tentatively, D is TRBD1 (6 bases). CDR1 MNHNY and CDR2 SVGAGI come from the germline V gene (reference sequence). The V gene lost 7 bases and the J gene lost 0 bases, with 12 bases spanning the gap. This CDR3 is 14 amino acids long. This chain's CDR3 is CASMLQGLNTEAFF. CDR3 sequence (DNA): TGTGCCAGCATGCTACAGGGACTGAACACTGAAGCTTTCTTT.

This rearrangement joins TRBV6-5 to TRBJ2-7; no definite D call. Germline assignment: CDR1 MNHEY and CDR2 SVGAGI. The V and J ends lost 5 bases and 2 bases respectively, with 7 bases between them. CDR3 length equals 12 residues. The CDR3 loop is CASSKQTYEQYF. The CDR3 DNA is TGTGCCAGCAGTAAACAAACCTACGAGCAGTACTTC.

The rearrangement links TRBV18 to TRBJ2-7; 8 bases fit TRBD1. Germline loops: CDR1 KGHSH, CDR2 LQKENI. The CDR3 consists of 17 residues. J lost 4 bases, V lost 3 bases, and 14 bases had no gene match. The CDR3 sequence is CASSPQRLGQGWYEQYF. DNA for the CDR3: TGTGCCAGCTCACCGCAAAGGCTAGGACAGGGATGGTACGAGCAGTACTTC.

The chain links TRBV2 to TRBJ2-5, with 11 bases aligning to TRBD2. Per germline, CDR1 SNHLY and CDR2 FYNNEI. This CDR3 region has 14 residues. V gave up 6 bases and J gave up 10 bases; unmatched junction bases: 10. The CDR3 loop reads CASRLAGVRGGQYF. CDR3 sequence (DNA): TGTGCCAGCAGACTAGCGGGGGTCCGAGGGGGCCAGTACTTC.

This clone occurred a few times. The CDR3 nucleotides read TGTGCCATCAGGGAACAGGGCCAAGAGACCCAGTACTTC. Translated: CAIREQGQETQYF. The chain has TRBV10-3 and TRBJ2-5; D might be TRBD1 (6 bases). V shed 6 bases and J shed 1 base, with 9 bases lying between them. The CDR3 totals 13 residues. CDR1 and CDR2 from the germline V gene are ENHRY and SYGVKD.

The V gene is TRBV30, the J gene TRBJ1-1; 9 bases are a match to TRBD1. Germline V CDR1 and CDR2: GTSNPN, SVGIG (reference sequence). This CDR3 contains 13 residues. J gave up 11 bases and V 1 base, and 8 bases lay outside the gene matches. The CDR3 region is CAWSAGTGTRAFF. In DNA form, the CDR3 reads TGTGCCTGGAGTGCCGGGACAGGGACAAGGGCTTTCTTT.

The chain carries TRBV4-3 and TRBJ1-2, with D possibly matching TRBD1 (6 bases). Germline assignment: CDR1 LGHNA and CDR2 YSLEER. The CDR3 sequence is 15 residues long. V lost 6 bases to trimming and J lost 1 base, with 15 bases between them. The CDR3: CASSPTDRYNYGYTF. The CDR3 coding sequence is TGCGCCAGCAGTCCCACAGACAGGTATAACTATGGCTACACCTTC.

V is TRBV6-1 and J is TRBJ2-1; tentative D call: TRBD2 (7 bases). CDR1 and CDR2 (germline): MNHNS, SASEGT. The V end was cut by 3 bases, the J end by 8 bases, with 17 bases between. The CDR3 length is 15 residues. CDR3 DNA sequence: TGTGCCAGCAGTGACGGGGGGCTTCTCGGTTATGAGCAGTTCTTC. It translates to CASSDGGLLGYEQFF.

Only one count was recorded for this clone. V is TRBV19 and J is TRBJ2-1; 7 positions agree with TRBD2. The germline CDR1 and CDR2 sequences are LNHDA and SQIVND (reference sequence). With V trimmed by 0 bases and J by 0 bases, 5 bases remained unmatched. There are 17 residues in the CDR3. The DNA of the CDR3 is TGTGCCAGTAGTATAGATCTAGCGGCAAGCTCCTACAATGAGCAGTTCTTC. Its translation: CASSIDLAASSYNEQFF. The variable domain in full, with the rest retrieved from reference TRBV19 and TRBJ2-1, is DGGITQSPKYLFRKEGQNVTLSCEQNLNHDAMYWYRQDPGQGLRLIYYSQIVNDFQKGDIAEGYSVSREKKESFPLTVTSAQKNPTAFYLCASSIDLAASSYNEQFFGPGTRLTVL.

This rearrangement joins TRBV6-5 to TRBJ2-7; D ambiguous. The CDR3 runs 13 residues. V shed 0 bases and J shed 7 bases, with 10 bases lying between them. From germline, CDR1 is MNHEY and CDR2 SVGAGI. The CDR3 DNA reads TGTGCCAGCAGTTACTCGCACGGTTCTGAGCAGTACTTC. Translation gives CASSYSHGSEQYF.

The J gene is TRBJ1-3, the V gene TRBV28; D is perhaps TRBD1 (6 bases). The germline V gene encodes CDR1 MDHEN and CDR2 SYDVKM. The germline V and J ends were trimmed by 7 bases and 4 bases, with 14 bases remaining between them. The CDR3 is made up of 14 amino acids. CDR3 residues: CASTLGGSGNTIYF. CDR3 sequence (DNA): TGTGCCAGCACCTTAGGGGGATCCGGAAACACCATATATTTT. Supplemented by reference TRBV28 and TRBJ1-3, the full variable domain reads DVKVTQSSRYLVKRTGEKVFLECVQDMDHENMFWYRQDPGLGLRLIYFSYDVKMKEKGDIPEGYSVSREKKERFSLILESASTNQTSMYLCASTLGGSGNTIYFGEGSWLTVV.

The chain links TRBV16 to TRBJ2-1, with 7 bases fitting TRBD2. CDR1 and CDR2 from the germline V gene are KGHSY and FQNENV. J gave up 4 bases and V 2 bases, and 14 bases lay outside the gene matches. This CDR3 contains 18 residues. CDR3 loop: CASSQLGAGLAEYNEQFF. In DNA form, the CDR3 reads TGTGCCAGCAGCCAACTTGGAGCTGGGCTAGCGGAATACAATGAGCAGTTCTTC.

This rearrangement joins TRBV25-1 to TRBJ2-3, with D unclear. The germline V and J ends were trimmed by 2 bases and 6 bases, with 15 bases remaining between them. Germline V gene data show CDR1 as MGHDK and CDR2 as SYGVNS. The CDR3 length is 15 residues. CDR3 loop: CASSEGLKRVDTQYF. The CDR3, as DNA: TGTGCCAGCAGTGAAGGGTTGAAGCGAGTTGATACGCAGTATTTT. Together with reference TRBV25-1 and TRBJ2-3, the CDR3 gives the full variable domain: EADIYQTPRYLVIGTGKKITLECSQTMGHDKMYWYQQDPGMELHLIHYSYGVNSTEKGDLSSESTVSRIRTEHFPLTLESARPSHTSQYLCASSEGLKRVDTQYFGPGTRLTVL.

The chain links TRBV6-2 or TRBV6-3 to TRBJ2-5, with TRBD2 matching 12 bases. This CDR3 is 15 amino acids long. Germline CDR1 and CDR2: MNHEY and SVGEGT. V was clipped by 2 bases and J by 5 bases; unmatched bases: 3. CDR3 residues: CASSYHGTSGETQYF. CDR3 sequence (DNA): TGTGCCAGCAGTTACCATGGGACTAGCGGGGAGACCCAGTACTTC.

J is TRBJ2-5 and V is TRBV3-1 (or the pseudogene TRBV3-2); 7 nucleotides align to TRBD2. Trimming took 0 bases from V and 5 from J; bases not matched to a gene: 9. CDR1 and CDR2 (germline): LGHDT, YNNKEL (reference sequence). The CDR3 contains 16 residues. CDR3 amino acids: CASSQDLGGSRETQYF. The CDR3 nucleotides read TGTGCCAGCAGCCAAGATCTCGGCGGGAGTCGGGAGACCCAGTACTTC.

The chain has TRBV11-2 and TRBJ1-2; TRBD1 matches at 7 bases. Germline V gives CDR1 SGHAT, CDR2 FQNNGV. The CDR3 runs to 15 residues. V lost 1 base to trimming and J lost 4 bases; unmatched junction nucleotides: 6. CDR3 nucleotides: TGTGCCAGCAGCTTAGCAGGGGGTGGGATCTATGGCTACACCTTC. Translating gives CASSLAGGGIYGYTF.

This chain joins TRBV28 and TRBJ2-2, with TRBD1 identical over 9 bases. The V gene end was trimmed by 5 bases and the J gene end by 6 bases; junction bases not matched to a gene: 7. Germline lookup yields CDR1 MDHEN and CDR2 SYDVKM. CDR3 length equals 15 residues. For the CDR3, the DNA is TGTGCCAGCAGTCCGCGGGACAGGGTTCCCGGGGAGCTGTTTTTT. Residues: CASSPRDRVPGELFF.

The rearrangement links TRBV5-1 to TRBJ2-3; D possibly corresponds to TRBD2 (7 bases). V lost 1 base and J 9 bases, leaving 15 bases between the germline ends. This CDR3 spans 14 amino acids. The germline V gene encodes CDR1 SGHRS and CDR2 YFSETQ. CDR3 coding DNA: TGCGCCAGCAGCTTGTGGGGGGCGGGAGAGACGCAGTATTTT. It specifies CASSLWGAGETQYF. Supplemented by reference TRBV5-1 and TRBJ2-3, the full variable domain reads KAGVTQTPRYLIKTRGQQVTLSCSPISGHRSVSWYQQTPGQGLQFLFEYFSETQRNKGNFPGRFSGRQFSNSRSEMNVSTLELGDSALYLCASSLWGAGETQYFGPGTRLTVL.

This chain uses TRBV5-6 with TRBJ1-1; D is possibly TRBD1 (5 bases). This CDR3 is built from 14 residues. V lost 4 bases to trimming and J lost 0 bases, with 10 bases between them. Germline V gene lookup returns CDR1 SGHDT and CDR2 YYEEEE. The CDR3 DNA reads TGTGCCAGCAGCACGGACATTATGAACACTGAAGCTTTCTTT. Translating gives CASSTDIMNTEAFF.

The chain joins TRBV5-1 to TRBJ2-5; 7 bases match TRBD2. The CDR3 runs to 13 residues. V was pared by 4 bases and J by 4 bases, with 4 bases of the junction left unmatched. From germline, CDR1 is SGHRS and CDR2 YFSETQ. The chain's CDR3 is CASSEGGGETQYF. CDR3 coding DNA: TGCGCCAGCAGCGAAGGCGGGGGAGAGACCCAGTACTTC.

The V gene is TRBV7-2, the J gene TRBJ1-4; no clear D gene. Germline-derived CDR1 and CDR2 are SGHTA and FQGNSA. The CDR3 extends over 14 amino acids. Trimming shortened V by 1 base and J by 9 bases, and 12 bases separated the two germline ends. The CDR3: CASSLDNFVKKLFF. Here the CDR3 DNA reads TGTGCCAGCAGCTTAGATAACTTCGTGAAAAAACTGTTTTTT.

The chain joins TRBV28 to TRBJ1-1; the D is unclear. Per germline, CDR1 MDHEN and CDR2 SYDVKM. The V end lost 3 bases, the J end lost 0 bases, and 14 bases lay between the germline ends. The CDR3 extends over 16 amino acids. This CDR3 reads CASSFGTPSMNTEAFF. The CDR3 DNA reads TGTGCCAGCAGTTTTGGCACTCCTAGTATGAACACTGAAGCTTTCTTT.

The V and J genes are TRBV7-9 and TRBJ1-3; TRBD1 matches at 10 bases. The CDR3 is 18 residues long. J was trimmed by 5 bases and V by 5 bases; bases with no gene match: 15. Germline CDR1 is SEHNR and CDR2 is FQNEAQ (reference sequence). The CDR3 DNA reads as TGTGCCAGCAGCCCGGGACAGGGGCCGATATTTACCCGAAACACCATATATTTT. The encoded protein is CASSPGQGPIFTRNTIYF.

V and J are TRBV5-1 and TRBJ1-2; D is unclear. The germline V gene has CDR1 SGHRS and CDR2 YFSETQ. CDR3 length: 13 amino acids. Trimming pared 2 bases from V and 4 bases from J, leaving 9 bases between. The CDR3 protein is CASSFDTSYGYTF. For the CDR3, the DNA is TGCGCCAGCAGCTTTGACACCTCCTATGGCTACACCTTC.

This chain connects TRBV6-5 to TRBJ1-1; no reliable D call. The CDR3 sequence is 11 residues long. The germline V gene encodes CDR1 MNHEY and CDR2 SVGAGI. The V end lost 5 bases, the J end lost 3 bases, and 4 bases lay between the germline ends. CDR3 in DNA: TGTGCCAGCAGTACATACACTGAAGCTTTCTTT. It codes for CASSTYTEAFF.

The chain combines TRBV18 with TRBJ2-2, with D possibly being TRBD1 (6 bases). Germline V gives CDR1 KGHSH, CDR2 LQKENI. Trimming removed 4 bases at V and 1 base at J, with 10 bases between. This CDR3 has 15 amino acids. The DNA for the CDR3 is TGTGCCAGCTCACGGAAGGGACAGAACACCGGGGAGCTGTTTTTT. Translation: CASSRKGQNTGELFF.

Only one count was recorded for this clone. The rearrangement links TRBV27 to TRBJ1-6; 7 bases are a match to TRBD1. After removal of 5 bases from V and 10 bases from J, the junction contained 11 bases not matched to a gene. CDR1 and CDR2 from the germline V gene are MNHEY and SMNVEV (reference sequence). The CDR3 consists of 15 residues. The CDR3 coding sequence is TGTGCCAGCAGTCTCCGGACAGGCGCCTGGTCACCCCTCCACTTT. It translates to CASSLRTGAWSPLHF.

This chain connects TRBV4-1 to TRBJ1-1, with D unclear. The V end lost 0 bases, the J end lost 1 base, and 3 bases lay between the germline ends. The V gene's germline CDR1 is MGHRA and CDR2 YSYEKL. This CDR3 has 13 amino acids. The DNA of the CDR3 is TGCGCCAGCAGCCAAGACAGGAACACTGAAGCTTTCTTT. Translated, it gives CASSQDRNTEAFF.